The 32 T cell receptor beta chains reported below all come from one sample, sequenced in a study of OX40 agonist ivuxolimab in advanced cancers. The method was immunoSEQ multiplex PCR; TCRdb's version includes in-frame clones alone and lacks a portion of them. The table records nearly 80,000 clones, approximately 84% of them present only once. The sequencing here drew on CD4+ or CD8+ T cells sorted from blood, taken in a trial of the OX40 agonist ivuxolimab. Receptors originate from an adult with an advanced solid tumor such as melanoma, head and neck, liver or kidney cancer.

The chain recombines TRBV6-5 with TRBJ2-7; the D gene is possibly TRBD1 (6 bases). The germline CDR1 and CDR2 sequences are MNHEY and SVGAGI. V dropped 5 bases and J dropped 2 bases, with 13 bases sitting between them. The CDR3 length is 14 residues. CDR3 sequence (DNA): TGTGCCAGCAGTCTGGACAGTTTTGCCTACGAGCAGTACTTC. This translates into CASSLDSFAYEQYF.

Concerning this clone itself: Other DNA sequences in this specimen translate into the identical CDR3. V usage is TRBV5-4 and J usage is TRBJ2-1, with TRBD1 identical over 10 bases. The V gene end was trimmed by 3 bases and the J gene end by 3 bases; junction bases not matched to a gene: 3. Germline assignment: CDR1 SGHNT and CDR2 YYREEE (reference sequence). This CDR3 region has 15 residues. CDR3 nucleotide sequence: TGTGCCAGCAGCTCGCGGGACAGGGGCTACAATGAGCAGTTCTTC. This gives the protein CASSSRDRGYNEQFF.

V is TRBV30 and J is TRBJ1-5, with D possibly TRBD1 on 6 matching bases. Germline assignment: CDR1 GTSNPN and CDR2 SVGIG (reference sequence). The CDR3 runs to 14 residues. V lost 3 bases, J lost 5 bases, and 14 bases lay in between. CDR3 DNA sequence: TGTGCCTGGAGCAAACAACAGGGCTATCAGCCCCAGCATTTT. This encodes CAWSKQQGYQPQHF.

Only one count was recorded for this clone. The junction differs from germline at one of its ends, possibly a read error. V usage is TRBV27 and J usage is TRBJ1-5, with a tentative D call TRBD1 (6 bases). This CDR3 has 16 residues. CDR1 is MNHEY and CDR2 is SMNVEV in the germline V gene (reference sequence). The CDR3 protein is CASGLSSQGWNQPQHF. CDR3 coding DNA: TGTGCCAGCGGTTTATCGTCACAGGGTTGGAATCAGCCCCAGCATTTT.

The sample holds one count of this clone. The chain employs TRBV14 and TRBJ2-1; unclear D gene. V shed 0 bases and J shed 8 bases, with 5 bases lying between them. Germline V gene data show CDR1 as SGHDN and CDR2 as FVKESK. This CDR3 spans 12 amino acids. CDR3 sequence: CASSQEAYEQFF. The CDR3 bases are TGTGCCAGCAGCCAAGAGGCTTATGAGCAGTTCTTC.

This clone was seen only once. Written as DNA, the CDR3 is TGTGCCAGTAGTCCACAGGGGGCTTTTTCTGAAGCTTTCTTT. It codes for CASSPQGAFSEAFF. The chain couples TRBV19 to TRBJ1-1, with 9 bases aligning to TRBD1. The CDR3 consists of 14 residues. Germline loops: CDR1 LNHDA, CDR2 SQIVND (reference sequence). V trimming: 5 bases; J trimming: 6 bases; junction bases outside the gene matches: 7.

The chain recombines TRBV11-2 with TRBJ2-7; D unclear. Germline values: CDR1 SGHAT, CDR2 FQNNGV. The CDR3 is 16 amino acids. V lost 1 base to trimming and J lost 5 bases, with 18 bases between them. This chain's CDR3 is CASSLVLRPGTHEQYF. The CDR3 DNA reads as TGTGCCAGCAGCTTAGTGCTCCGGCCGGGTACCCACGAGCAGTACTTC.

This clone was counted a single time. The chain is built from TRBV11-2 and TRBJ2-7; 12 positions agree with TRBD2. The CDR3 totals 15 residues. Trimming removed 4 bases from V and 3 bases from J; junction bases left unmatched: 4. Germline values: CDR1 SGHAT, CDR2 FQNNGV. CDR3 DNA: TGTGCCAGCAGCTCCTGGACTAGCGGGAACTACGAGCAGTACTTC. Protein product: CASSSWTSGNYEQYF.

The chain joins TRBV7-9 to TRBJ2-1; D is ambiguous. The CDR3 loop spans 14 amino acids. Trimming pared 1 base from V and 0 bases from J, leaving 4 bases between. CDR1 is SEHNR and CDR2 is FQNEAQ in the germline V gene (reference sequence). CDR3 region: CASSLDLSYNEQFF. CDR3 DNA sequence: TGTGCCAGCAGCTTAGATCTCTCCTACAATGAGCAGTTCTTC.

The gene calls are TRBV30 and TRBJ1-1; 7 bases align to TRBD1. Germline V gene lookup returns CDR1 GTSNPN and CDR2 SVGIG (reference sequence). V trimming: 2 bases; J trimming: 4 bases; junction bases outside the gene matches: 4. CDR3 length: 13 residues. CDR3 residues: CAWSKGARTEAFF. For the CDR3, the DNA is TGTGCCTGGAGTAAGGGGGCGCGCACTGAAGCTTTCTTT.

This chain joins TRBV7-6 and TRBJ1-6; 7 bases line up with TRBD1. V shed 3 bases, J shed 8 bases, and the junction held 7 bases outside the gene matches. The CDR3 sequence is 15 residues long. CDR1 and CDR2 from the germline V gene are SGHVS and FNYEAQ. The CDR3 spells CASSFSRQGDSPLHF. CDR3 DNA sequence: TGTGCCAGCAGCTTTAGTCGACAGGGAGATTCACCCCTCCACTTT. Drawing the rest from reference TRBV7-6 and TRBJ1-6, the complete variable domain is GAGVSQSPRYKVTKRGQDVALRCDPISGHVSLYWYRQALGQGPEFLTYFNYEAQQDKSGLPNDRFSAERPEGSISTLTIQRTEQRDSAMYRCASSFSRQGDSPLHFGNGTRLTVT.

V usage is TRBV4-1 and J usage is TRBJ1-1, with D uncertain. Germline V gene data show CDR1 as MGHRA and CDR2 as YSYEKL. The CDR3 is 17 residues long. The germline V and J ends were trimmed by 2 bases and 1 base, with 17 bases remaining between them. Here the CDR3 DNA reads TGCGCCAGCAGCCAACCTTTCCATTATGACGGGAACACTGAAGCTTTCTTT. Its protein is CASSQPFHYDGNTEAFF.

This CDR3 reads CASSSQGAPTIDEQFF. The CDR3 DNA reads as TGTGCCAGCAGCTCACAGGGGGCCCCAACAATTGATGAGCAGTTCTTC. The chain recombines TRBV5-4 with TRBJ2-1; 9 positions match TRBD1. Trimming removed 3 bases from V and 8 bases from J; junction bases left unmatched: 12. Germline assignment: CDR1 SGHNT and CDR2 YYREEE (reference sequence). The CDR3 sequence is 16 residues long.

V gene TRBV4-3 combines with J gene TRBJ1-5, with D possibly being TRBD1 (5 bases). CDR3 size: 17 residues. Germline lookup yields CDR1 LGHNA and CDR2 YSLEER. V lost 1 base and J lost 0, with 13 bases in between. The DNA for the CDR3 is TGCGCCAGCAGCCAAGCATCTTCGGGGGATAGCAATCAGCCCCAGCATTTT. Its protein is CASSQASSGDSNQPQHF.

In its sample, this clone was seen a few times. The chain links TRBV2 to TRBJ2-7, with TRBD2 matching 7 bases. The CDR3 spans 14 residues. Trimming removed 10 bases from V and 1 base from J; junction bases left unmatched: 10. Germline assignment: CDR1 SNHLY and CDR2 FYNNEI. The CDR3, as DNA: TGTGCCACCACCATTGGGGGAGGGTCCTACGAGCAGTACTTC. Translated: CATTIGGGSYEQYF. Using reference TRBV2 and TRBJ2-7 for the parts outside the CDR3, the full variable domain is EPEVTQTPSHQVTQMGQEVILRCVPISNHLYFYWYRQILGQKVEFLVSFYNNEISEKSEIFDDQFSVERPDGSNFTLKIRSTKLEDSAMYFCATTIGGGSYEQYFGPGTRLTVT.

This chain uses TRBV5-5 with TRBJ1-2; D perhaps matches TRBD1 (5 bases). V was trimmed by 0 bases and J by 2 bases, leaving 5 bases between them. Germline-derived CDR1 and CDR2 are SGHKS and YYEKEE (reference sequence). CDR3 length: 13 residues. CDR3: CASSLAGNYGYTF. CDR3 nucleotides: TGTGCCAGCAGCTTGGCAGGGAACTATGGCTACACCTTC.

The CDR3: CASTEIGMNTEAFF. The DNA of the CDR3 is TGTGCCAGTACCGAGATCGGGATGAACACTGAAGCTTTCTTT. V usage is TRBV28 and J usage is TRBJ1-1; D not resolved. The CDR3 is 14 residues long. V shed 9 bases and J shed 0 bases, with 14 bases lying between them. CDR1 and CDR2 (germline): MDHEN, SYDVKM.

The chain links TRBV5-6 to TRBJ1-1; perhaps TRBD1 as D (6 bases). With 4 bases removed from V and 0 bases from J, the gap between germline ends came to 10 bases. Germline V lookup: CDR1 SGHDT, CDR2 YYEEEE. The CDR3 extends over 14 amino acids. The CDR3 coding sequence is TGTGCCAGCAGCACCGGACAGTTGAACACTGAAGCTTTCTTT. Translating it yields CASSTGQLNTEAFF.

The chain couples TRBV2 to TRBJ1-2, with 9 positions matching TRBD1. CDR1 and CDR2 (germline): SNHLY, FYNNEI. The V gene end was trimmed by 2 bases and the J gene end by 8 bases; junction bases not matched to a gene: 3. There are 13 residues in the CDR3. The CDR3 nucleotides are TGTGCCAGCAGTGAATGGACAGGGGTCGGCTACACCTTC. This gives the protein CASSEWTGVGYTF.

The V and J genes are TRBV5-5 and TRBJ2-2; 7 nucleotides line up with TRBD2. CDR1 and CDR2 from the germline V gene are SGHKS and YYEKEE (reference sequence). J lost 5 bases, V lost 4 bases, and 11 bases had no gene match. The CDR3 sequence is 16 residues long. CDR3 sequence: CASSQDRGVATGELFF. As DNA, the CDR3 is TGTGCCAGCAGCCAGGATCGGGGGGTGGCTACCGGGGAGCTGTTTTTT.

The chain is built from TRBV9 and TRBJ1-6; a weak D match, TRBD1 (6 bases). V lost 3 bases and J lost 10, with 11 bases in between. CDR3 length: 13 amino acids. The germline V gene has CDR1 SGDLS and CDR2 YYNGEE. The CDR3 region has the DNA TGTGCCAGCAGCGACACAGGGAACTCACCCCTCCACTTT. This gives the protein CASSDTGNSPLHF.

This chain links TRBV5-4 with TRBJ2-7; D is tentatively TRBD1 or TRBD2 (6 bases each). V was pared by 3 bases and J by 4 bases, with 14 bases between. The CDR3 has 14 residues. Germline CDR1 is SGHNT and CDR2 is YYREEE (reference sequence). In DNA form, the CDR3 reads TGTGCCAGCAGCTCGATAGGGGGAGGATACGAGCAGTACTTC. Its translation is CASSSIGGGYEQYF.

This rearrangement joins TRBV9 to TRBJ2-7, with TRBD2 identical over 8 bases. Germline CDR1 reads SGDLS; CDR2 reads YYNGEE. With V trimmed by 4 bases and J by 2 bases, 5 bases remained unmatched. The CDR3 spans 14 residues. CDR3 in DNA: TGTGCCAGCAGCCTCACTAGCGGACCCTACGAGCAGTACTTC. As protein: CASSLTSGPYEQYF. Supplemented by reference TRBV9 and TRBJ2-7, the full variable domain reads DSGVTQTPKHLITATGQRVTLRCSPRSGDLSVYWYQQSLDQGLQFLIQYYNGEERAKGNILERFSAQQFPDLHSELNLSSLELGDSALYFCASSLTSGPYEQYFGPGTRLTVT.

The rearrangement uses TRBV28 and TRBJ1-2; no clear D. The CDR3 covers 12 residues. The V end was cut by 5 bases, the J end by 5 bases, with 9 bases between. The germline V gene encodes CDR1 MDHEN and CDR2 SYDVKM. The CDR3 DNA is TGTGCCAGCAGTCCCGATCGATATGGCTACACCTTC. Amino acids: CASSPDRYGYTF.

The chain couples TRBV27 to TRBJ1-5, with TRBD1 as a possible D gene (5 bases). The CDR3 contains 15 residues. Between the trimmed V and J ends, which lost 3 bases and 2 bases, there was a span of 11 bases. Germline V CDR1 and CDR2: MNHEY, SMNVEV (reference sequence). CDR3 bases: TGTGCCAGCAGTTTGTCGCCGGGGGGCAATCAGCCCCAGCATTTT. Translated: CASSLSPGGNQPQHF.

The rearrangement joins TRBV7-9 to TRBJ2-1; TRBD2 agrees at 13 bases. V was clipped by 2 bases and J by 8 bases; unmatched bases: 3. The CDR3 has 15 residues. Germline V gives CDR1 SEHNR, CDR2 FQNEAQ (reference sequence). CDR3 loop: CASSLRLAGGDEQFF. The CDR3 DNA sequence: TGTGCCAGCAGCTTAAGACTAGCGGGGGGCGATGAGCAGTTCTTC.

This clone was counted only a few times. The V gene is TRBV5-6, the J gene TRBJ1-5; no definite D call. Germline V gene sequence: CDR1 SGHDT, CDR2 YYEEEE. This CDR3 region has 12 residues. Trimming removed 0 bases at V and 5 bases at J, with 3 bases between. The CDR3 DNA sequence: TGTGCCAGCAGCTTGGTAGATCAGCCCCAGCATTTT. This codes for CASSLVDQPQHF.

This clone was recorded once. The V gene is TRBV27, the J gene TRBJ1-1, with unresolved D. Between the trimmed V and J ends, which lost 4 bases and 0 bases, there was a span of 9 bases. CDR1 and CDR2 from the germline V gene are MNHEY and SMNVEV (reference sequence). This CDR3 contains 14 residues. For the CDR3, the DNA is TGTGCCAGCAGTTCAAGGGCGATGAACACTGAAGCTTTCTTT. Translating it yields CASSSRAMNTEAFF.

This clone was seen a handful of times. The CDR3 protein is CASSQGGGRSSYNSPLHF. CDR3 sequence (DNA): TGCGCCAGCAGCCAAGGTGGTGGCCGGAGCTCCTATAATTCACCCCTCCACTTT. The chain recombines TRBV4-1 with TRBJ1-6, with D uncertain. Germline V gene lookup returns CDR1 MGHRA and CDR2 YSYEKL. The CDR3 consists of 18 residues. V gave up 1 base and J gave up 0 bases, with 13 bases separating them.

The rearrangement links TRBV6-1 to TRBJ1-1; D is undetermined. Trimming left V 5 bases short and J 4 bases short, with 8 bases between. Germline V gives CDR1 MNHNS, CDR2 SASEGT. CDR3 length: 12 residues. The CDR3 loop reads CASSNLITEAFF. CDR3 coding DNA: TGTGCCAGCAGTAATTTAATCACTGAAGCTTTCTTT.

The rearrangement links TRBV5-4 to TRBJ2-5; D might be TRBD1 or TRBD2, each matching 5 bases. Trimming took off 4 bases at V and 11 bases at J, with 15 bases between the two ends. Germline V lookup: CDR1 SGHNT, CDR2 YYREEE (reference sequence). This CDR3 has 12 residues. CDR3 DNA: TGTGCCAGCAGCCTGACCGGGGCCGGACAGTACTTC. Its translation: CASSLTGAGQYF.

The chain recombines TRBV19 with TRBJ2-7; 8 bases align to TRBD2. The V gene's germline CDR1 is LNHDA and CDR2 SQIVND (reference sequence). The CDR3 runs 17 residues. Unmatched junction bases numbered 11, after V lost 1 base and J lost 3 bases. Here the CDR3 DNA reads TGTGCCAGTAGTATAGCGGGAGGGACCCCCCCGGGCTACGAGCAGTACTTC. Translating it yields CASSIAGGTPPGYEQYF.